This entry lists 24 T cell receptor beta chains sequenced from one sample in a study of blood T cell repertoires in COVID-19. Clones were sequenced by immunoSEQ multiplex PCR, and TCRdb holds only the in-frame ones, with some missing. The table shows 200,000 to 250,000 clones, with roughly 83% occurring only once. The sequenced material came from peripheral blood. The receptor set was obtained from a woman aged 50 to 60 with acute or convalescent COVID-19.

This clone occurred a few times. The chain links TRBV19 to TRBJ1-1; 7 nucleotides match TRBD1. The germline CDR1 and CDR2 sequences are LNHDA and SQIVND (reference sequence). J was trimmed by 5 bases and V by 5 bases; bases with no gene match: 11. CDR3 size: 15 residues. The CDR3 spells CASSALKQGWTEAFF. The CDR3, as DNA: TGTGCCAGTAGTGCCCTAAAACAGGGGTGGACTGAAGCTTTCTTT.

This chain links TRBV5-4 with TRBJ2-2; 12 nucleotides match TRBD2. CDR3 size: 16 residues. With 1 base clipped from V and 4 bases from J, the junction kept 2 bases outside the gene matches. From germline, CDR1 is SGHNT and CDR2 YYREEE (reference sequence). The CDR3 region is CASSLPGLAGTGELFF. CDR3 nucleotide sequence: TGTGCCAGCAGCTTGCCGGGACTAGCGGGCACCGGGGAGCTGTTTTTT.

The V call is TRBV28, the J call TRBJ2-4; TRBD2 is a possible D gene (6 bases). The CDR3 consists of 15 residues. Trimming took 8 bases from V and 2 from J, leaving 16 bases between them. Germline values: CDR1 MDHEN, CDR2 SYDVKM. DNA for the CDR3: TGTGCCAGCGCCCGGCGGGGTGGAACCAAAAACATTCAGTACTTC. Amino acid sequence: CASARRGGTKNIQYF.

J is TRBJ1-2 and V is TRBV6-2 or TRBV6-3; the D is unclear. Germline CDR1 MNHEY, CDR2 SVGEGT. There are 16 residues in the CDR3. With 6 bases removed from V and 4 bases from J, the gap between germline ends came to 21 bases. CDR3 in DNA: TGTGCCAGCAGCCCCCGGGGAGACGCAGCGTTCTATGGCTACACCTTC. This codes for CASSPRGDAAFYGYTF.

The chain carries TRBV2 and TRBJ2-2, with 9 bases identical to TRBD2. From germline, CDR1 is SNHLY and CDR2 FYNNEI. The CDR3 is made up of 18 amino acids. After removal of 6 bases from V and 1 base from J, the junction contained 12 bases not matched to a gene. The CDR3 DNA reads TGTGCCAGCAGCTCTCAAGGCGGGAGGGCCAGGAACACCGGGGAGCTGTTTTTT. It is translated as CASSSQGGRARNTGELFF.

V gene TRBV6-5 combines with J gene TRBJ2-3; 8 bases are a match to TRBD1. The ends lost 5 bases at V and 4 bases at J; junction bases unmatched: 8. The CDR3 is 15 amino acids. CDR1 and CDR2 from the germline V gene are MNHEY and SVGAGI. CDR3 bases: TGTGCCAGCAGTAAGGGGACAGGTTTCCCAGATACGCAGTATTTT. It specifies CASSKGTGFPDTQYF.

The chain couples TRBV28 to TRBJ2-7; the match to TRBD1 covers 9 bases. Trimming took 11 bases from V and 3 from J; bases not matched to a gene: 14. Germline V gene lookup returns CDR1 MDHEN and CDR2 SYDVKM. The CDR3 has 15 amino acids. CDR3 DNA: TGTGCCGCAAAAGCTGGGGGACAGGGAGGCTACGAGCAGTACTTC. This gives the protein CAAKAGGQGGYEQYF.

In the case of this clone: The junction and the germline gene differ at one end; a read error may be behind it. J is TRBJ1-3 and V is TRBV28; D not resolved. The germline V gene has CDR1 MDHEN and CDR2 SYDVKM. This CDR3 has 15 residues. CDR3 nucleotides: TGTGCCAGCAGCGGAACCGGGGAGACTGGGAACACCATATATTTT. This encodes CASSGTGETGNTIYF.

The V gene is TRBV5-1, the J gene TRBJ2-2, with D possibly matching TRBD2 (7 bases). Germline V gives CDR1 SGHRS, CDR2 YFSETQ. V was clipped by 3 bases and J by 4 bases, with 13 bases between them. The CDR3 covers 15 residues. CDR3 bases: TGCGCCAGCAGCTCCGGGGGGCGGGCCACCGGGGAGCTGTTTTTT. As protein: CASSSGGRATGELFF.

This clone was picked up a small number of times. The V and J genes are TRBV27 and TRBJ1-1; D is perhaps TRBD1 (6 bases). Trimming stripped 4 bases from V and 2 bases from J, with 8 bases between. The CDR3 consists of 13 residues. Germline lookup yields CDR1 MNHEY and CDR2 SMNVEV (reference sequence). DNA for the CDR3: TGTGCCAGCAGTTCCAGGGGAAACACTGAAGCTTTCTTT. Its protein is CASSSRGNTEAFF.

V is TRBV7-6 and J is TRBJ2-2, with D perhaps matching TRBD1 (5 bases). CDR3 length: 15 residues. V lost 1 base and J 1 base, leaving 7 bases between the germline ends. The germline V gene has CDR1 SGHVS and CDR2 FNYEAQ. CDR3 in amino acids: CASSLGDRNTGELFF. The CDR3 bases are TGTGCCAGCAGCTTAGGCGACAGGAACACCGGGGAGCTGTTTTTT. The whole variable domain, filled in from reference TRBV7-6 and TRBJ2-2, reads GAGVSQSPRYKVTKRGQDVALRCDPISGHVSLYWYRQALGQGPEFLTYFNYEAQQDKSGLPNDRFSAERPEGSISTLTIQRTEQRDSAMYRCASSLGDRNTGELFFGEGSRLTVL.

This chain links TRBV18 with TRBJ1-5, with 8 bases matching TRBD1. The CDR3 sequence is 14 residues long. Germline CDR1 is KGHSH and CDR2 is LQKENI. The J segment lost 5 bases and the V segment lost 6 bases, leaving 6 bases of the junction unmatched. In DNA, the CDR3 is TGTGCCAGCTCCCTCCAGACAGGGGATCAGCCCCAGCATTTT. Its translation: CASSLQTGDQPQHF.

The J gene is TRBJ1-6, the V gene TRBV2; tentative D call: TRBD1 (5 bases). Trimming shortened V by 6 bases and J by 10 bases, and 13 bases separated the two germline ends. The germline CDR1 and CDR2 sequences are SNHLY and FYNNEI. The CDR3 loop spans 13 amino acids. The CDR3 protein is CASRGSGWSPLHF. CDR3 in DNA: TGTGCCAGCAGGGGGTCAGGGTGGTCACCCCTCCACTTT.

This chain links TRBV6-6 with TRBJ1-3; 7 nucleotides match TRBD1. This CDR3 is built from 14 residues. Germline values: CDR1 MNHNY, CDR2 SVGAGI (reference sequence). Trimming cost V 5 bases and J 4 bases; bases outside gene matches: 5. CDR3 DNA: TGTGCCAGCAGTCTGACAGGGAGCGGAAACACCATATATTTT. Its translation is CASSLTGSGNTIYF.

The chain's CDR3 is CASSSRLAGGNEQYF. CDR3 sequence (DNA): TGTGCCAGCAGTAGCAGACTAGCGGGGGGGAACGAGCAGTACTTC. V usage is TRBV27 and J usage is TRBJ2-7, with 14 bases aligning to TRBD2. This CDR3 spans 15 amino acids. With 5 bases clipped from V and 5 bases from J, the junction kept 5 bases outside the gene matches. CDR1 MNHEY and CDR2 SMNVEV come from the germline V gene (reference sequence).

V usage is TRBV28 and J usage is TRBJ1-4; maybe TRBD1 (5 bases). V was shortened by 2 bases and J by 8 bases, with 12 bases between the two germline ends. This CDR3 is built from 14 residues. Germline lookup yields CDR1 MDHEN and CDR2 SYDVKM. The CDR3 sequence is CASSLRGLGEKLFF. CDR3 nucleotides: TGTGCCAGCAGTTTACGGGGGTTGGGAGAAAAACTGTTTTTT.

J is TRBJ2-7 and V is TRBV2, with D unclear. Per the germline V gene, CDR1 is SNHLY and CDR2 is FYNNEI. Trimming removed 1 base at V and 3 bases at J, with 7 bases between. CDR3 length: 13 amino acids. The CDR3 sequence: CASSEGTLYEQYF. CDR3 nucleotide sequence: TGTGCCAGCAGTGAAGGTACTCTCTACGAGCAGTACTTC.

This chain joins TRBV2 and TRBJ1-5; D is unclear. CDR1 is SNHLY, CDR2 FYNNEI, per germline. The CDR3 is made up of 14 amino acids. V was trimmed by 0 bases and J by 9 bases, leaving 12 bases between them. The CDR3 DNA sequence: TGTGCCAGCAGTGAAGCAAGCGGGGTAGGGCCCCAGCATTTT. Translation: CASSEASGVGPQHF.

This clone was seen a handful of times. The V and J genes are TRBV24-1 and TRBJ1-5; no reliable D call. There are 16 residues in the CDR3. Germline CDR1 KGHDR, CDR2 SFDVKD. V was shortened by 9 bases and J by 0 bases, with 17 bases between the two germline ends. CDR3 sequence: CATQDGSHYSNQPQHF. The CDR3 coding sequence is TGTGCCACCCAGGACGGGAGTCATTATAGCAATCAGCCCCAGCATTTT.

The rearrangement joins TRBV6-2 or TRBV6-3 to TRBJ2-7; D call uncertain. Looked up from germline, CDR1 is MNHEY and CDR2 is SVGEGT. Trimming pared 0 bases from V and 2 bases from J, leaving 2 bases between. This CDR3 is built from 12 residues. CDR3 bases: TGTGCCAGCAGTTACTCCGCCTACGAGCAGTACTTC. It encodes CASSYSAYEQYF.

This chain's CDR3 is CASSQRANTGELFF. CDR3 sequence (DNA): TGTGCCAGCAGCCAGAGGGCTAACACCGGGGAGCTGTTTTTT. The V and J genes are TRBV3-1 (or the pseudogene TRBV3-2) and TRBJ2-2; TRBD2 is a possible D gene (5 bases). Germline CDR1 and CDR2: LGHDT and YNNKEL (reference sequence). There are 14 residues in the CDR3. The V and J ends lost 3 bases and 2 bases respectively, with 7 bases between them.

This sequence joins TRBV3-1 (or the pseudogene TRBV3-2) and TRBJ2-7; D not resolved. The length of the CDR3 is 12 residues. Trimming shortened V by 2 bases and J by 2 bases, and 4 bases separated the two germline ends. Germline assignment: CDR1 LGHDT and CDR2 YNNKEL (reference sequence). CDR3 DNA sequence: TGTGCCAGCAGCCAACTTACCTACGAGCAGTACTTC. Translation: CASSQLTYEQYF.

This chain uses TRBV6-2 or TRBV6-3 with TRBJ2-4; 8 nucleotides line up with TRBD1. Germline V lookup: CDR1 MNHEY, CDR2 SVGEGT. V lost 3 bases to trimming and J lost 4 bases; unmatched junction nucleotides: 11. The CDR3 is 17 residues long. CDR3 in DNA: TGTGCCAGCAGTTATCCACCGGGACAGGTCGTTAAAAACATTCAGTACTTC. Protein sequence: CASSYPPGQVVKNIQYF.

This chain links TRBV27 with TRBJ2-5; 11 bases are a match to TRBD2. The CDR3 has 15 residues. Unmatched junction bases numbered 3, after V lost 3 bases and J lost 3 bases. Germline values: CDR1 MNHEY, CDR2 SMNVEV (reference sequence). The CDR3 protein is CASSLASGGKETQYF. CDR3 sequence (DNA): TGTGCCAGCAGTTTGGCTAGCGGGGGGAAAGAGACCCAGTACTTC.